This paragraph reports one T cell receptor (beta chain). Its antigen is as yet unknown. It was RNA transcripts that yielded the amplified TCR beta CDR3 regions. A first-round RT-PCR of the TCR CDR3 used the HTBI primer set. TCRdb reprocessed the multiplex PCR reads via MiXCR and lists one record per CDR3 protein. The profile covers about 320,000 distinct CDR3 sequences, with around 16% appearing a single time and approximately 33% taken by the ten largest. The entry originates in a study of T cells in Graves' hyperthyroidism and ophthalmopathy. General study results and limits: Ophthalmopathy and stable hyperthyroidism were separated by a 13 V-J model. Appearing also in blood were most of the thyroid clonotypes expanded above 0.001.

Subjects aged 18 to 65 presented with newly diagnosed hyperthyroidism of less than 2 months' duration. There are 13 residues in the CDR3. Germline V CDR1 and CDR2: ENHRY, SYGVKD. Trimming removed 0 bases at V and 5 bases at J, with 7 bases between. What was sequenced was blood. This clonotype was obtained from a man aged 25-45 years with Graves' hyperthyroidism. The J gene is TRBJ2-5, the V gene TRBV10-3; D unclear. CDR3 nucleotides: TGTGCCATCAGTGAGTCGCAGGATGAGACCCAGTACTTC. Translation gives CAISESQDETQYF.